Given below is one T cell receptor beta chain in context. Its antigen is as yet unknown. This sample is part of a study of T cell repertoires in cytomegalovirus infection. Study-level background: Peptides in the study included HLA-C-restricted and HLA-B-restricted CMV epitopes.

Via MiXCR, TCRdb re-called the reads, giving one row per CDR3 protein. The table records about half a million distinct CDR3 sequences, under 45% of them present only once. Study-wide results and limits: There were HLA-C-restricted CMV-specific TCR beta clonotypes dominating the ex vivo response.

J gave up 2 bases and V 8 bases, and 11 bases lay outside the gene matches. The length of the CDR3 is 15 residues. Sequenced here: cultured PBMCs, sampled from culture after CMV antigen stimulation. The V gene is TRBV5-3, the J gene TRBJ2-3, with 7 positions matching TRBD2. TRBV5-3 belongs to the ORF category, with a function that is uncertain. The TCR comes from a human donor in good health (CMV status not recorded). Some clones in this sample may be carry-over from other donors' samples. The CDR3: CASSGPGGSTDTQYF. In nucleotides, the CDR3 is TGTGCCAGCAGCGGACCGGGGGGTTCCACAGATACGCAGTATTTT.